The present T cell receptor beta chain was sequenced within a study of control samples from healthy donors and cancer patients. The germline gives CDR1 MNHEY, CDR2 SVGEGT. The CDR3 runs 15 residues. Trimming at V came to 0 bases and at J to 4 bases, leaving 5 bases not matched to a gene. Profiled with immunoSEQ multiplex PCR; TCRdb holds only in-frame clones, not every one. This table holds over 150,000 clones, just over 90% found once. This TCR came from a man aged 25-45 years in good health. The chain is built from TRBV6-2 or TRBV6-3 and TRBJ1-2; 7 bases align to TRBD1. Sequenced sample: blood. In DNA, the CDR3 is TGTGCCAGCAGTTACTCGAGACAGGGATCCTATGGCTACACCTTC. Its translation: CASSYSRQGSYGYTF.